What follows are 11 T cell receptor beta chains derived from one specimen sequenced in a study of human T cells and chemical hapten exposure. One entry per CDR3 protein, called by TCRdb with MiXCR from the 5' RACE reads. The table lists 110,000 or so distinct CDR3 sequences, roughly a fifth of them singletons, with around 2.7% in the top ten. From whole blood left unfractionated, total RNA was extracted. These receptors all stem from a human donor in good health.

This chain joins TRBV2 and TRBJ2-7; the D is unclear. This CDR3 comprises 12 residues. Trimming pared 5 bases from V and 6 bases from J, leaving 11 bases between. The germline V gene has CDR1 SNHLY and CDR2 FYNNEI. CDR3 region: CASSSYDTEQYF. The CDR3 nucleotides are TGTGCCAGCAGTAGTTATGACACCGAGCAGTACTTC.

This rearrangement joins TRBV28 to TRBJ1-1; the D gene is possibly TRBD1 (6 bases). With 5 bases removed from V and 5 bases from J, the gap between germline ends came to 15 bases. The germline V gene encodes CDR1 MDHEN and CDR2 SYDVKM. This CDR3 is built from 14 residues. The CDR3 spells CASSVVQGKTEAFF. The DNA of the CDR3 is TGTGCCAGCAGTGTCGTACAGGGAAAAACTGAAGCTTTCTTT.

The CDR3 spells CASRYPGPSSGNTIYF. CDR3 coding DNA: TGTGCCAGCAGGTATCCGGGACCCAGCTCTGGAAACACCATATATTTT. This chain links TRBV12-3 or TRBV12-4 with TRBJ1-3; TRBD1 might be the D (5 bases). The V end lost 6 bases, the J end lost 0 bases, and 15 bases lay between the germline ends. The CDR3 sequence is 16 residues long.

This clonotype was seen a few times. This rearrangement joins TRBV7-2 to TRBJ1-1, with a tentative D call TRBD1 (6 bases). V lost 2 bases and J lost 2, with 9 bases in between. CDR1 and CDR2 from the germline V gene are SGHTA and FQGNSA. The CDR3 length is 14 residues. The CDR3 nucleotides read TGTGCCAGCAGCTTACACAGGGACAACACTGAAGCTTTCTTT. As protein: CASSLHRDNTEAFF.

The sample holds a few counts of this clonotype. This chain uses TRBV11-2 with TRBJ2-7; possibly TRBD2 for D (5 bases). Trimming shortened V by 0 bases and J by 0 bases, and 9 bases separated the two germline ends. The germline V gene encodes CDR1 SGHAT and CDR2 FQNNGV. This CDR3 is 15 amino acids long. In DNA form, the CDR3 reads TGTGCCAGCAGCTTAGATCGGACTGCCTCCTACGAGCAGTACTTC. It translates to CASSLDRTASYEQYF.

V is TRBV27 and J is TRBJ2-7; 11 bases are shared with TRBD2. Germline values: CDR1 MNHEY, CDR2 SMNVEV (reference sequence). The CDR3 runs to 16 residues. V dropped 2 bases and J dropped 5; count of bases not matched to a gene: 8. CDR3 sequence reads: CASSLIIAGGPDEQYF. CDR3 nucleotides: TGTGCCAGCAGTTTAATCATAGCGGGAGGGCCGGACGAGCAGTACTTC.

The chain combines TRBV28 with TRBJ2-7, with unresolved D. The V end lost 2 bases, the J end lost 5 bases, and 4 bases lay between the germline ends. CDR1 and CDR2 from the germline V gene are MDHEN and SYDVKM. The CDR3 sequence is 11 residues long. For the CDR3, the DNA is TGTGCCAGCAGTTTAGTCCACGAGCAGTACTTC. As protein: CASSLVHEQYF.

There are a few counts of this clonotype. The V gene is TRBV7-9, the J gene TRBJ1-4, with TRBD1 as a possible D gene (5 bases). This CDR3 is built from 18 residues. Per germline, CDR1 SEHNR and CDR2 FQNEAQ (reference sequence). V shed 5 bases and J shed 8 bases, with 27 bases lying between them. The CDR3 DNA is TGTGCCAGCAGCGCTTCACCGCTGATCCGGGTACGGGGGGAAAAACTGTTTTTT. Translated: CASSASPLIRVRGEKLFF.

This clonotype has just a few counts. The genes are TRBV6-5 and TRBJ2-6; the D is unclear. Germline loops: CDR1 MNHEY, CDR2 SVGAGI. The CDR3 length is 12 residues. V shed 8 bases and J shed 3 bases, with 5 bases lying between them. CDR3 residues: CASGVGANVLTF. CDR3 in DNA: TGTGCCAGCGGAGTTGGGGCCAACGTCCTGACTTTC.

The chain's CDR3 is CASRRDRGTYEQYF. The CDR3 DNA is TGTGCCAGCAGGAGGGACAGGGGCACCTACGAGCAGTACTTC. The gene calls are TRBV27 and TRBJ2-7; 10 nucleotides agree with TRBD1. The junction had 4 bases not matched to a gene; V was cut back by 6 bases and J by 2 bases. Germline V gene data show CDR1 as MNHEY and CDR2 as SMNVEV (reference sequence). The CDR3 is 14 amino acids.

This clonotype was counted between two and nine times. CDR3 region: CASRPPGKPEAFF. DNA of the CDR3: TGTGCCAGCAGACCCCCAGGGAAGCCTGAAGCTTTCTTT. The chain couples TRBV27 to TRBJ1-1; weak D call: TRBD1 (5 bases). Germline CDR1 and CDR2: MNHEY and SMNVEV (reference sequence). V was cut by 6 bases and J by 6 bases, with 14 bases left in between. This CDR3 comprises 13 residues.